Detailed here is one T cell receptor (beta chain). This CDR3 contains 17 residues. With 4 bases removed from V and 1 base from J, the gap between germline ends came to 19 bases. Germline CDR1 reads SGHNT; CDR2 reads YENEEA. The sample originates from a study of blood T cell repertoires in COVID-19. Study-wide background: The United States, Italy and Spain supplied acute and convalescent COVID-19 samples. PBMCs, B-cell-depleted T cells, or T cells were the source of the cDNA or gDNA that made up the material.

As originally analysed: Estimation of nucleated cell counts relied on the amplification of reference gene primers. TCRdb's copy holds only in-frame clones and misses some; the assay was immunoSEQ multiplex PCR. V and J calls plus clone size are reproduced from that table; the DNA served to infer D and trimming. Among some 70,000 clones listed, around 84% were seen once. This chain connects TRBV11-3 to TRBJ1-1, with a weak D call TRBD1 (5 bases). This sequence was found in a man between 50 and 59 years old with active COVID-19. Specimen: peripheral blood. This chain's CDR3 is CASSSPHGGGSNTEAFF. The CDR3 coding sequence is TGTGCCAGCAGCTCCCCGCACGGGGGGGGGTCGAACACTGAAGCTTTCTTT.